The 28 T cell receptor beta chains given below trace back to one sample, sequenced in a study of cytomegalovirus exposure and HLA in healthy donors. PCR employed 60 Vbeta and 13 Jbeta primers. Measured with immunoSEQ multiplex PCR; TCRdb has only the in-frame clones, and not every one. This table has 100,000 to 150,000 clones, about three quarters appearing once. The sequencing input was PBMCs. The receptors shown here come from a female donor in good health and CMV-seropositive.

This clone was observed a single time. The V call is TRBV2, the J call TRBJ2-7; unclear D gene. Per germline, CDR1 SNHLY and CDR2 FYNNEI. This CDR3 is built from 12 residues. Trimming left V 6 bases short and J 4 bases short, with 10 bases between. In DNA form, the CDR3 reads TGTGCCAGCAGCCTCCTTGAGTACGAGCAGTACTTC. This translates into CASSLLEYEQYF.

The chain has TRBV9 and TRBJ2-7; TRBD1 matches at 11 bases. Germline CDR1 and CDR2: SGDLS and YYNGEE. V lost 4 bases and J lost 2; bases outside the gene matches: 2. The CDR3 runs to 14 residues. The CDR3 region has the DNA TGTGCCAGCAGCAAGGGACAGGGGGCCTACGAGCAGTACTTC. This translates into CASSKGQGAYEQYF.

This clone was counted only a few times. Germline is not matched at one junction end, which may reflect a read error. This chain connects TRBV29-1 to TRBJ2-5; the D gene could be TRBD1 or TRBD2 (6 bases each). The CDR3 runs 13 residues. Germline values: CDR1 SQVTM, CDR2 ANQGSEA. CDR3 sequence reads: CSVEGGLGETQYF. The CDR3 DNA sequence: TGCAGCGTGGAAGGGGGGCTCGGAGAGACCCAGTACTTC.

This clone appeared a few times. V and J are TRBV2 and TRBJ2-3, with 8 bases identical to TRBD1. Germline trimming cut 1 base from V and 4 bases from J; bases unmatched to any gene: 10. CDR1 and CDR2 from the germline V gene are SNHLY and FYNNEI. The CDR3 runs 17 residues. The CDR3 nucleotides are TGTGCCAGCAGTGAAGTGGGGACAGGTTTTATTTCAGATACGCAGTATTTT. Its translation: CASSEVGTGFISDTQYF.

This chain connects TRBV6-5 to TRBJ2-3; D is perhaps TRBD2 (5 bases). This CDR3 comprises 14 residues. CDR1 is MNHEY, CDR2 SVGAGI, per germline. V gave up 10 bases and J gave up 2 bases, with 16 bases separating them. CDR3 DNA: TGTGCCACCTTTCCCGGGGTCCCCACAGATACGCAGTATTTT. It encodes CATFPGVPTDTQYF.

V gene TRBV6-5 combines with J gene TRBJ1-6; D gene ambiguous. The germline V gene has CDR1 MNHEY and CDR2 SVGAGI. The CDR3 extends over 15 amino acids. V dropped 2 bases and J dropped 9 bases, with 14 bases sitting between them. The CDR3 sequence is CASSYLGGIPSPLHF. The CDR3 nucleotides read TGTGCCAGCAGTTACCTGGGAGGGATCCCTTCACCCCTCCACTTT.

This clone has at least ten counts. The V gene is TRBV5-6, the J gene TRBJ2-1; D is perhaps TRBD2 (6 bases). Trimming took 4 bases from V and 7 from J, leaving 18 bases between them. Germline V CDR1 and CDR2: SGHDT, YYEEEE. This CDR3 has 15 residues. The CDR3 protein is CASSIDGGSGNEQFF. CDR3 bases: TGTGCCAGCAGCATTGACGGGGGATCGGGGAATGAGCAGTTCTTC.

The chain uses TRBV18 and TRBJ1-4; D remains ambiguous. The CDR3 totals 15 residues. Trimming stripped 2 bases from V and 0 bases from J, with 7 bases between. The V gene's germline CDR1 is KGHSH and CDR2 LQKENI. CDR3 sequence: CASSPVTATNEKLFF. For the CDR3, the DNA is TGTGCCAGCTCACCAGTCACTGCAACTAATGAAAAACTGTTTTTT.

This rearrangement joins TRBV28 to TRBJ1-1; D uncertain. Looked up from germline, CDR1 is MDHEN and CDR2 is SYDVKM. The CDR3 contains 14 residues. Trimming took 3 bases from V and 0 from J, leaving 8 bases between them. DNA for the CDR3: TGTGCCAGCAGTTTGCCCAGAATGAACACTGAAGCTTTCTTT. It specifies CASSLPRMNTEAFF.

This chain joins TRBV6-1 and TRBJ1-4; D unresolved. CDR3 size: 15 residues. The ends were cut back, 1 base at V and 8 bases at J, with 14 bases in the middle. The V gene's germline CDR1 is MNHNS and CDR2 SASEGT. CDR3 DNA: TGTGCCAGCAGTGAAGATCAGGTTCCAAGGGAAAAACTGTTTTTT. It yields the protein CASSEDQVPREKLFF.

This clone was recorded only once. CDR3: CAISREGLSGELFF. In nucleotides, the CDR3 is TGTGCCATCAGTCGGGAGGGCCTCTCAGGGGAGCTGTTTTTT. The V call is TRBV10-3, the J call TRBJ2-2, with 8 bases lining up with TRBD2. CDR1 ENHRY and CDR2 SYGVKD come from the germline V gene. This CDR3 is 14 amino acids long. J lost 8 bases, V lost 5 bases, and 7 bases had no gene match.

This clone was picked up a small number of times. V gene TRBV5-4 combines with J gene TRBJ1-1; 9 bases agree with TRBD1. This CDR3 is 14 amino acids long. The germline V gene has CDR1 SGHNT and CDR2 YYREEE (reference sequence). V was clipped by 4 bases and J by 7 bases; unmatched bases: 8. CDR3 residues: CASSQGTGGFEAFF. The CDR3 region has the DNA TGTGCCAGCAGCCAAGGAACAGGGGGCTTTGAAGCTTTCTTT.

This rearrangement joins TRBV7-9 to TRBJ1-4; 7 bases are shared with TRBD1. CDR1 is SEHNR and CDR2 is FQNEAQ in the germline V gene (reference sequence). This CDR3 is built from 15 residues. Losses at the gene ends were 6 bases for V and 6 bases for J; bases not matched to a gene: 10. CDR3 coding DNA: TGTGCCAGCAGTTACCGACAGGGTGAGGATGAAAAACTGTTTTTT. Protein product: CASSYRQGEDEKLFF.

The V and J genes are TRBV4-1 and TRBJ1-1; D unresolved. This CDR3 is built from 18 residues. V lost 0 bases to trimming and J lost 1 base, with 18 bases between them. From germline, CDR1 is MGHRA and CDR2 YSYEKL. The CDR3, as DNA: TGCGCCAGCAGCCAAGATCGAGGAGGAGTCAAACAGAACACTGAAGCTTTCTTT. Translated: CASSQDRGGVKQNTEAFF.

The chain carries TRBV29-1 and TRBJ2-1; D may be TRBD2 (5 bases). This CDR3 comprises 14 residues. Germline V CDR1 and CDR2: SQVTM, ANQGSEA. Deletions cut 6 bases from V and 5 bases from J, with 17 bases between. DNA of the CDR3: TGCAGCGTCCAACCGCCGGGGTTGCACAATGAGCAGTTCTTC. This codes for CSVQPPGLHNEQFF.

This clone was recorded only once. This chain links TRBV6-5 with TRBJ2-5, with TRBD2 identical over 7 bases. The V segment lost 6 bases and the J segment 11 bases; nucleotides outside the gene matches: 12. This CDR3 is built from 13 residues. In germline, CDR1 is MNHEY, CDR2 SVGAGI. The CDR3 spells CASSNERGGEQYF. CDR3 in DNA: TGTGCCAGCAGCAACGAGCGCGGGGGAGAGCAGTACTTC.

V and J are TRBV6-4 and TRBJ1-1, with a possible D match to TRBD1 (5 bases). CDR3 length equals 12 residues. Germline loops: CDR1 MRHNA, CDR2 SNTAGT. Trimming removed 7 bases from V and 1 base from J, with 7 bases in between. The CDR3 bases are TGTGCCAGCAAAGGACAGAACACTGAAGCTTTCTTT. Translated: CASKGQNTEAFF.

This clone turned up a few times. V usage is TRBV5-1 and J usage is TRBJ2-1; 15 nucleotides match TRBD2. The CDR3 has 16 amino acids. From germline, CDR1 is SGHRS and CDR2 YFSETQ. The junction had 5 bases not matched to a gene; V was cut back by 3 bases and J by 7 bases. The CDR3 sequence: CASSSSGLAGGNEQFF. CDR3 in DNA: TGCGCCAGCAGCTCCTCTGGACTAGCGGGGGGGAATGAGCAGTTCTTC.

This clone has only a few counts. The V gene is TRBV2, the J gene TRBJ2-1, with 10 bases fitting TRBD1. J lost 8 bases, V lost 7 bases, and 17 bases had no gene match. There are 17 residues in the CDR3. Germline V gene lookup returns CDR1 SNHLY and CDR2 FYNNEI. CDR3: CASIHGGGTGASDEQFF. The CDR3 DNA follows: TGTGCCAGCATTCACGGGGGGGGGACAGGGGCTAGCGATGAGCAGTTCTTC.

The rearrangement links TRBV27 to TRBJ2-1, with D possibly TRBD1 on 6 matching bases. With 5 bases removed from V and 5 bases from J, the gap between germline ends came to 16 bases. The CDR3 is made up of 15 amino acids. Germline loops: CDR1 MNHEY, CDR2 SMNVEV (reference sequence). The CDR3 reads CASSNREEGNNEQFF. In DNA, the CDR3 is TGTGCCAGCAGTAACAGGGAAGAGGGGAACAATGAGCAGTTCTTC.

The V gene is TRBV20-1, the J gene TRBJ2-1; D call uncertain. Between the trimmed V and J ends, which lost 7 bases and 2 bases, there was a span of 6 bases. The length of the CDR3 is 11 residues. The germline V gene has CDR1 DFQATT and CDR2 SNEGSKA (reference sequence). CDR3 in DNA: TGCAGTGTTCGGGCCTACAATGAGCAGTTCTTC. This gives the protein CSVRAYNEQFF.

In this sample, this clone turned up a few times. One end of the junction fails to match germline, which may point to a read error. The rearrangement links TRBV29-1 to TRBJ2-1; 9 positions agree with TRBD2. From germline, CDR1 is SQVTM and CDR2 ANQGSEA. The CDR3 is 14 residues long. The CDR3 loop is CSVVGGRGYDEQFF. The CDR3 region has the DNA TGCAGCGTTGTAGGCGGGAGGGGCTACGATGAGCAGTTCTTC.

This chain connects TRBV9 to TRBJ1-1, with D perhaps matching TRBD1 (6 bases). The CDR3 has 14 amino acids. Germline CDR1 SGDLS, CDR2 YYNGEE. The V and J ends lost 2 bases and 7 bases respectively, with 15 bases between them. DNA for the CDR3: TGTGCCAGCAGCGTTGGGGTTGACAGGAATGAAGCTTTCTTT. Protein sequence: CASSVGVDRNEAFF.

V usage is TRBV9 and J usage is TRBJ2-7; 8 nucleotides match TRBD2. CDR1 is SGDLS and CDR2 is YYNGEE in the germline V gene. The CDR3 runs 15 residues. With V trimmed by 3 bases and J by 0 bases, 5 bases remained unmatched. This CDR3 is CASSASSGSSYEQYF. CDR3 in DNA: TGTGCCAGCAGCGCCTCAAGCGGGAGCTCCTACGAGCAGTACTTC.

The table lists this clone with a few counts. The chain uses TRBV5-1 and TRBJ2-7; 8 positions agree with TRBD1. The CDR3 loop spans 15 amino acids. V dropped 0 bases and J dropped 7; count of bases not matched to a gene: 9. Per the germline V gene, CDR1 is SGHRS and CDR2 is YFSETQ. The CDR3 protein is CASSLETGGSREQYF. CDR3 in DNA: TGCGCCAGCAGCTTGGAAACAGGGGGAAGTCGAGAGCAGTACTTC.

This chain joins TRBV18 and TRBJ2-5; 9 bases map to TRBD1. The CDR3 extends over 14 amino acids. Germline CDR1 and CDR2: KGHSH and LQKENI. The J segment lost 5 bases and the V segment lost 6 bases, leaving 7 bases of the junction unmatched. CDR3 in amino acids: CASSRRDRVETQYF. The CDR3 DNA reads TGTGCCAGCTCCCGCCGGGACAGGGTGGAGACCCAGTACTTC.

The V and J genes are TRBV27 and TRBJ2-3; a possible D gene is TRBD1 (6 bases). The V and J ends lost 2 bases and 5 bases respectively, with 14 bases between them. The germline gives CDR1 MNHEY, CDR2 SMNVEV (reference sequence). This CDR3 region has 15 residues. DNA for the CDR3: TGTGCCAGCAGTTTAGTGGGCAGGGGAAGAGATACGCAGTATTTT. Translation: CASSLVGRGRDTQYF.

CDR3 nucleotide sequence: TGTGCCAGCAGCTGGGGGACAGGGGGTATCACCGGGGAGCTGTTTTTT. It is translated as CASSWGTGGITGELFF. The V call is TRBV5-4, the J call TRBJ2-2; 11 positions match TRBD1. CDR1 is SGHNT, CDR2 YYREEE, per germline (reference sequence). CDR3 length: 16 residues. V gave up 3 bases and J gave up 4 bases; unmatched junction bases: 5.